Below, 9 T cell receptor beta chains from the same sample are listed, as sequenced in a study of shared clonotypes between healthy human individuals. Produced via immunoSEQ multiplex PCR; TCRdb's table is partial and in-frame only. Of approximately 1,000,000 clones in the sample, about 80% were seen once. The material sequenced was memory CD4+ T cells from PBMCs. The subset was: CD45RA-negative fraction. All receptors derive from a man between 18 and 29 years old in good health. Some clones in this sample may be carry-over from other donors' samples.

The chain couples TRBV5-6 to TRBJ2-1; TRBD1 matches at 8 bases. The CDR3 is 15 residues long. Germline loops: CDR1 SGHDT, CDR2 YYEEEE. V lost 6 bases to trimming and J lost 1 base; unmatched junction nucleotides: 6. Here the CDR3 DNA reads TGTGCCAGCAACCGCAGGGGGCGGTCCTACAATGAGCAGTTCTTC. Protein: CASNRRGRSYNEQFF.

This clone was observed once. This chain uses TRBV15 with TRBJ2-1; 9 bases are shared with TRBD2. The ends lost 6 bases at V and 3 bases at J; junction bases unmatched: 6. The germline V gene encodes CDR1 LNHNV and CDR2 YYDKDF (reference sequence). The CDR3 runs 15 residues. The CDR3 loop reads CATSRTSARYNEQFF. For the CDR3, the DNA is TGTGCCACCAGTCGGACTAGCGCCCGCTACAATGAGCAGTTCTTC.

The chain joins TRBV28 to TRBJ1-1; 7 nucleotides agree with TRBD1. V was pared by 3 bases and J by 4 bases, with 8 bases of the junction left unmatched. This CDR3 comprises 15 residues. In germline, CDR1 is MDHEN, CDR2 SYDVKM. CDR3 in DNA: TGTGCCAGCAGTTTCGTCAAGGGGGCGGTCACTGAAGCTTTCTTT. It specifies CASSFVKGAVTEAFF.

There are a few counts of this clone. This rearrangement joins TRBV28 to TRBJ2-3; 7 bases fit TRBD1. The V gene's germline CDR1 is MDHEN and CDR2 SYDVKM. The junction had 9 bases not matched to a gene; V was cut back by 8 bases and J by 4 bases. The CDR3 runs to 14 residues. CDR3 in amino acids: CASATGVDADTQYF. The CDR3 DNA sequence: TGTGCCAGCGCCACAGGGGTTGACGCAGATACGCAGTATTTT.

The chain uses TRBV29-1 and TRBJ1-4; TRBD1 aligns across 9 bases. CDR1 is SQVTM and CDR2 is ANQGSEA in the germline V gene. CDR3 size: 13 residues. V was clipped by 4 bases and J by 6 bases; unmatched bases: 3. CDR3 nucleotide sequence: TGCAGCGTTGCCGGGACAGGGTATGAAAAACTGTTTTTT. It specifies CSVAGTGYEKLFF.

The chain couples TRBV7-9 to TRBJ1-5; weak D call: TRBD1 (6 bases). V was trimmed by 6 bases and J by 6 bases, leaving 18 bases between them. This CDR3 has 15 residues. Germline loops: CDR1 SEHNR, CDR2 FQNEAQ (reference sequence). The CDR3 coding sequence is TGTGCCAGCAGTAGGATCGGGGGGCCAAGTCAGCCCCAGCATTTT. Its protein is CASSRIGGPSQPQHF.

V gene TRBV7-3 combines with J gene TRBJ2-3; D gene unclear. The CDR3 sequence is 11 residues long. V was clipped by 5 bases and J by 5 bases, with 5 bases between them. The germline V gene has CDR1 SGHTA and CDR2 FQGTGA. CDR3 coding DNA: TGTGCCAGCAGCCTGTTAGATACGCAGTATTTT. This gives the protein CASSLLDTQYF.

The V call is TRBV27, the J call TRBJ2-1, with TRBD1 as a possible D gene (5 bases). This CDR3 has 16 residues. Germline lookup yields CDR1 MNHEY and CDR2 SMNVEV (reference sequence). V dropped 7 bases and J dropped 0 bases, with 16 bases sitting between them. This CDR3 reads CASTSDTSDSYNEQFF. Written as DNA, the CDR3 is TGTGCCAGCACATCGGACACATCCGACTCCTACAATGAGCAGTTCTTC.

The DNA of the CDR3 is TGTGCCAGCAGCTTATCGGGCGGGAGGGGCTCCTACGAGCAGTACTTC. Translated: CASSLSGGRGSYEQYF. The rearrangement links TRBV5-4 to TRBJ2-7; 9 bases agree with TRBD2. The CDR3 extends over 16 amino acids. The germline V gene encodes CDR1 SGHNT and CDR2 YYREEE (reference sequence). J lost 0 bases, V lost 2 bases, and 6 bases had no gene match.